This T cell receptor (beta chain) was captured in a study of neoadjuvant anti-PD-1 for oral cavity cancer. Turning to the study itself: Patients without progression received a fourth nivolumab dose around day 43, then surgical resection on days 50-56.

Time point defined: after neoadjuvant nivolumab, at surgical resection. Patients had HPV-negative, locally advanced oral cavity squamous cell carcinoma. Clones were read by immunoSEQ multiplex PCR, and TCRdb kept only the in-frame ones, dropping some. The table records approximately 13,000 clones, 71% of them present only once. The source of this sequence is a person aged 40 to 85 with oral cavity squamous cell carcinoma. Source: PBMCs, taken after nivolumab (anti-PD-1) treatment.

The CDR3 sequence: CASRDGEVSGNTIYF. CDR3 nucleotide sequence: TGTGCCAGCAGGGACGGAGAAGTCTCTGGAAACACCATATATTTT. V usage is TRBV2 and J usage is TRBJ1-3, with D hard to call. The germline V gene encodes CDR1 SNHLY and CDR2 FYNNEI. The ends were cut back, 6 bases at V and 0 bases at J, with 12 bases in the middle. This CDR3 region has 15 residues. Full variable domain (rest looked up from reference TRBV2 and TRBJ1-3): EPEVTQTPSHQVTQMGQEVILRCVPISNHLYFYWYRQILGQKVEFLVSFYNNEISEKSEIFDDQFSVERPDGSNFTLKIRSTKLEDSAMYFCASRDGEVSGNTIYFGEGSWLTVV.